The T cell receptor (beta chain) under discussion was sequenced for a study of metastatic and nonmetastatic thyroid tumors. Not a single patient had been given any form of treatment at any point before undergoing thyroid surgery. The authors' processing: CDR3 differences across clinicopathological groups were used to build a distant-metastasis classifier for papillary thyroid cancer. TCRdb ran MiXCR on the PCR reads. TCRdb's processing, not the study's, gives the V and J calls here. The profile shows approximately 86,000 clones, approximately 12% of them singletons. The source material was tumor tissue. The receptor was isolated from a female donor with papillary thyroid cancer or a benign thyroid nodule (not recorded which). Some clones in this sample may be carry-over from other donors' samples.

The CDR3 loop is CASSIGYGELFF. CDR3 coding DNA: TGTGCCAGTAGTATCGGCTACGGGGAGCTGTTTTTT. The V call is TRBV19, the J call TRBJ2-2; D is unclear. Trimming pared 3 bases from V and 7 bases from J, leaving 6 bases between. There are 12 residues in the CDR3. Germline CDR1 LNHDA, CDR2 SQIVND (reference sequence).